Detailed here is one TCR beta chain. The entry originates in a study of blood T cell repertoires in COVID-19. Study information: Sources were T cells, B-cell-depleted T cells, or PBMCs; the material itself was cDNA or gDNA.

How the authors handled the data: Reference gene primers were amplified, and this amplification served to estimate nucleated cell counts. Using immunoSEQ multiplex PCR, the repertoire was profiled, and TCRdb retains in-frame clones only, with some absent. That table furnishes V, J and clone size, whereas the DNA furnished D and trimming. The table records 250,000 to 300,000 clones, about 86% of them present only once. Seattle enrolled patients during active infection and tracked them longitudinally. This receptor was obtained from a woman aged 30 to 39 with COVID-19, enrolled during active disease. Sequenced material: peripheral blood.

CDR3 sequence (DNA): TGTGCCTGGAGTGTGGCAAGAGAGACCCAGTACTTC. Translation gives CAWSVARETQYF. The chain has TRBV30 and TRBJ2-5, with D unresolved. The V and J ends lost 0 bases and 4 bases respectively, with 6 bases between them. Germline V gives CDR1 GTSNPN, CDR2 SVGIG (reference sequence). The CDR3 is 12 residues long.